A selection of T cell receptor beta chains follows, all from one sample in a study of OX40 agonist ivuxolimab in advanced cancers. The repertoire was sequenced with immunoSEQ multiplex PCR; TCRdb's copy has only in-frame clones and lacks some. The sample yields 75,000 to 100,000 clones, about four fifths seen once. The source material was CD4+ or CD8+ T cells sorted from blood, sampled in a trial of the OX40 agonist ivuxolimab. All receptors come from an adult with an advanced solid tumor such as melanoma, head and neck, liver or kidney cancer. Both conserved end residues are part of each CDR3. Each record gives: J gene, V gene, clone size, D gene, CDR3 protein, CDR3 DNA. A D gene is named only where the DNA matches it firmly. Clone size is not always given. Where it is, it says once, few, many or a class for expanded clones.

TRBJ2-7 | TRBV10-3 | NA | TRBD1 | CAISKDRSSDEQYF | TGTGCCATCAGTAAGGACAGGTCCAGCGACGAGCAGTACTTC
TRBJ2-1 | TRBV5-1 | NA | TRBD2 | CASSSSGSSGNEQFF | TGCGCCAGCAGTTCTAGCGGGAGCTCTGGGAATGAGCAGTTCTTC
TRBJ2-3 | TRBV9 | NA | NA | CASSVDMSTDTQYF | TGTGCCAGCAGCGTAGACATGAGCACAGATACGCAGTATTTT
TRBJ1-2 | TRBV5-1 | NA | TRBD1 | CASSSPGQGIVSYTF | TGCGCCAGCAGCTCCCCCGGACAGGGGATCGTTAGCTACACCTTC
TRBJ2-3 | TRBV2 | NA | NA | CASTDSNTQYF | TGTGCCAGCACTGACTCGAATACGCAGTATTTT
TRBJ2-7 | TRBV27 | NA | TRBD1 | CASSFRTGGEQYF | TGTGCCAGCAGTTTTCGGACAGGGGGCGAGCAGTACTTC
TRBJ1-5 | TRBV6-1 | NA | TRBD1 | CASIRDRGQPQHF | TGTGCCAGCATACGGGACAGGGGCCAGCCCCAGCATTTT
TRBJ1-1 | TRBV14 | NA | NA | CASSPWDRRGTEAFF | TGTGCCAGCAGCCCCTGGGACCGCCGAGGCACTGAAGCTTTCTTT
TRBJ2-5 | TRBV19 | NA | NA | CASSVRETQYF | TGTGCCAGTAGTGTAAGAGAGACCCAGTACTTC
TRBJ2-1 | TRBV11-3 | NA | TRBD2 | CASSRRGLAENEQFF | TGTGCCAGCAGCCGCCGGGGACTAGCGGAGAATGAGCAGTTCTTC
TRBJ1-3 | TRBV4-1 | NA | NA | CASSQDWANFLGNTIYF | TGCGCCAGCAGCCAAGATTGGGCGAACTTCTTAGGAAACACCATATATTTT
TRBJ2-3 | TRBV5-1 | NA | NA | CASSLSVGLGGSDTQYF | TGCGCCAGCAGCTTGTCCGTGGGGCTCGGTGGTTCAGATACGCAGTATTTT
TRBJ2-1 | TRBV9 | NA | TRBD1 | CASTPTGDPYNEQFF | TGTGCCAGCACCCCGACAGGGGACCCCTACAATGAGCAGTTCTTC
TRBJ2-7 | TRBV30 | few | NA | CAWARVSYEQYF | TGTGCCTGGGCACGAGTTTCCTACGAGCAGTACTTC
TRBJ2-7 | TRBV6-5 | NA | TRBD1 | CASSYSGTGDNEQYF | TGTGCCAGCAGTTACTCGGGGACAGGGGACAACGAGCAGTACTTC
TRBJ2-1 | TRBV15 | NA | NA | CATTGEDEQFF | TGTGCCACGACAGGAGAGGATGAGCAGTTCTTC
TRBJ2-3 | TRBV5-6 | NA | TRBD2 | CASSFGLDHTDTQYF | TGTGCCAGCAGCTTCGGACTAGACCACACAGATACGCAGTATTTT
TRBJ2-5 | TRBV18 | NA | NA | CASSPAGPPPKETQYF | TGTGCCAGCTCACCGGCGGGGCCCCCCCCTAAAGAGACCCAGTACTTC
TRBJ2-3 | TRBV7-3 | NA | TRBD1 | CASSRDSSTDTQYF | TGTGCCAGTAGCCGGGACAGTAGCACAGATACGCAGTATTTT
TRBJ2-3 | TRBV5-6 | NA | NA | CASSLNRETDTQYF | TGTGCCAGCAGCTTGAACAGGGAAACAGATACGCAGTATTTT
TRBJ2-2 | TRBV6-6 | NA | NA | CASSSTGELFF | TGTGCCAGCAGTTCTACCGGGGAGCTGTTTTTT
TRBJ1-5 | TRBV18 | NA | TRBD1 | CASSLTGGGQPQHF | TGTGCCAGCTCACTGACAGGGGGAGGGCAGCCCCAGCATTTT
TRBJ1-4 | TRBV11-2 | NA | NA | CASSLGGRNSNEKLFF | TGTGCCAGCAGCTTAGGTGGACGGAACTCTAATGAAAAACTGTTTTTT
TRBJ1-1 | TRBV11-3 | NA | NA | CASSGQMNTEAFF | TGTGCCAGCAGCGGACAGATGAACACTGAAGCTTTCTTT
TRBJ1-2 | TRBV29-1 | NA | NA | CSVAPGIDGYTF | TGCAGCGTTGCCCCAGGGATAGATGGCTACACCTTC
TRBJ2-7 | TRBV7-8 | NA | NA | CASSLGAGSSYEQYF | TGTGCCAGCAGCTTAGGGGCAGGGTCATCCTACGAGCAGTACTTC
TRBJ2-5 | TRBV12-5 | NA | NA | CASGDPRGGRSQETQYF | TGTGCTAGTGGCGATCCGAGGGGGGGGCGCTCACAAGAGACCCAGTACTTC
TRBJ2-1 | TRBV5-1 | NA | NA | CASSSFTNEQFF | TGCGCCAGCAGCAGCTTTACGAATGAGCAGTTCTTC
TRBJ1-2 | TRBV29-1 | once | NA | CSVGEGFGYGYTF | TGCAGCGTTGGAGAGGGCTTCGGCTATGGCTACACCTTC
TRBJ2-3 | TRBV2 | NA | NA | CASTGPGPSTDTQYF | TGTGCCTCCACGGGACCAGGCCCTAGCACAGATACGCAGTATTTT
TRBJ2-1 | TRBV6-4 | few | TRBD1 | CASSAGGQGYNEQFF | TGTGCCAGCAGTGCGGGGGGACAGGGGTACAATGAGCAGTTCTTC
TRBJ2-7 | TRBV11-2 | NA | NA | CASSFLTMAHYEQYF | TGTGCCAGCAGCTTCCTCACCATGGCGCACTACGAGCAGTACTTC
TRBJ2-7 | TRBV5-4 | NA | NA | CASSQGRGTIYEQYF | TGCGCCAGCAGCCAAGGACGGGGGACGATATACGAGCAGTACTTC
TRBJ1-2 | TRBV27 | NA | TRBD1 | CASSPRQGMWGYTF | TGTGCCAGCAGTCCACGACAGGGAATGTGGGGCTACACCTTC
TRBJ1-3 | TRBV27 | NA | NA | CASSLLGQTGNTIYF | TGTGCCAGCAGTTTACTGGGACAAACTGGAAACACCATATATTTT
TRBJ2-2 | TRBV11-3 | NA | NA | CASSLNTGELFF | TGTGCCAGCAGCTTGAACACCGGGGAGCTGTTTTTT
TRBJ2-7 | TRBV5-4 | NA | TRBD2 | CASSPGLPGLEARSYEQYF | TGTGCCAGCAGCCCAGGGCTCCCGGGACTAGAGGCCCGATCCTACGAGCAGTACTTC
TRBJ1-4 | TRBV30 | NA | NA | CAWSVPMSGPGEKLFF | TGTGCCTGGAGTGTACCAATGAGTGGACCTGGGGAAAAACTGTTTTTT
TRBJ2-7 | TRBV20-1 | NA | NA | CSARNTYEQYF | TGCAGTGCCAGGAATACTTACGAGCAGTACTTC
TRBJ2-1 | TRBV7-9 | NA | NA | CASSVSVVEQFF | TGTGCCAGCAGCGTTAGTGTGGTTGAGCAGTTCTTC
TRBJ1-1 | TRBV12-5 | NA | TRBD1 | CASGQGGLNTEAFF | TGTGCTAGTGGCCAGGGGGGATTGAACACTGAAGCTTTCTTT
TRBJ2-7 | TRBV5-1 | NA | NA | CASSLDRAYEQYF | TGCGCCAGCAGCTTGGATCGCGCCTACGAGCAGTACTTC
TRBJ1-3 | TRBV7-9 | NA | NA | CASSPDQGNTIYF | TGTGCCAGCAGCCCGGACCAGGGAAACACCATATATTTT
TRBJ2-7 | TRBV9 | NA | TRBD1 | CASSAQGQTYEQYF | TGTGCCAGCAGCGCACAGGGGCAAACCTACGAGCAGTACTTC
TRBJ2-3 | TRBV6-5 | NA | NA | CASSYRGAEDTQYF | TGTGCCAGCAGTTATCGGGGGGCGGAAGATACGCAGTATTTT
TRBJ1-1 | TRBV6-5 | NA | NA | CASSLQGRMNTEAFF | TGTGCCAGCAGCTTACAGGGACGAATGAACACTGAAGCTTTCTTT
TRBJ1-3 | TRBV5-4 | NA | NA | CASSSAQSASGNTIYF | TGTGCCAGCAGCTCCGCACAGAGCGCCTCTGGAAACACCATATATTTT
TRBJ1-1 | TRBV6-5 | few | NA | CASSLGEGVTEAFF | TGTGCCAGCAGTCTAGGAGAAGGGGTAACTGAAGCTTTCTTT
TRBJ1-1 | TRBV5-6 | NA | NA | CASSSGRTFEEAFF | TGTGCCAGCAGCTCGGGACGGACCTTCGAAGAAGCTTTCTTT
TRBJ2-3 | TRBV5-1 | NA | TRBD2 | CASSRAGDTDTQYF | TGCGCCAGCAGTAGGGCGGGGGACACAGATACGCAGTATTTT
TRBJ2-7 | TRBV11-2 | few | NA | CASSPLREVLYEQYF | TGTGCCAGCAGCCCTTTGCGTGAAGTCCTTTACGAGCAGTACTTC
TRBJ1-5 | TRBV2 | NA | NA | CASSGTGNQPQHF | TGTGCCAGCAGTGGGACAGGCAATCAGCCCCAGCATTTT
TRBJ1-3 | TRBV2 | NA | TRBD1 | CASRNPGQGAPGNTIYF | TGTGCCAGCAGGAATCCGGGACAGGGGGCTCCCGGAAACACCATATATTTT